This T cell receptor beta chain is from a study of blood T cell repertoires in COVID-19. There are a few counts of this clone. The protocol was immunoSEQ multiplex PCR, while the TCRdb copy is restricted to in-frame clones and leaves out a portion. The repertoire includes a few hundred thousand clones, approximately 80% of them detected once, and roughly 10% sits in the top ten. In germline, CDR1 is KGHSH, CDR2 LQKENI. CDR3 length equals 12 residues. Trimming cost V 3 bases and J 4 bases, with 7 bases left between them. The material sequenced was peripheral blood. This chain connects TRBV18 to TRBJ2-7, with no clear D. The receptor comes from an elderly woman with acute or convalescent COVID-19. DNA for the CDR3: TGTGCCAGCTCACCGGCCAATTACGAGCAGTACTTC. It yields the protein CASSPANYEQYF.